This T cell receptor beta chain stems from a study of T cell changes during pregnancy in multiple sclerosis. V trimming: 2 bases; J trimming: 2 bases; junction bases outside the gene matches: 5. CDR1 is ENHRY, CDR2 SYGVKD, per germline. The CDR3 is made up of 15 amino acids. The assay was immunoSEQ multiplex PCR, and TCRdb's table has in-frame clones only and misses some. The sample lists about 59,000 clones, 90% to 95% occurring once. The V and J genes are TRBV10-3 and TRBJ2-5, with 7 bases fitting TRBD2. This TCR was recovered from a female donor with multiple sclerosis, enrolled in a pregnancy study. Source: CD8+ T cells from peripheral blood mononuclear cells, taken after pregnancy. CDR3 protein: CAISEGGGAQETQYF. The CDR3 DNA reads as TGTGCCATCAGTGAGGGGGGGGGTGCACAAGAGACCCAGTACTTC.